A selection of T cell receptor beta chains follows, all from one sample in a study of T-cell memory formation after mild COVID-19. TCRdb re-called the 5' RACE reads with MiXCR, one entry per CDR3 protein. The sample lists 560,000 or so distinct CDR3 sequences, around 16% occurring once. The sample consisted of PBMCs or a T cell subset sorted from them (not recorded which). The receptors were sampled from an adult woman who had mild COVID-19 (a few samples of this study predate the infection). Cell type and time point are not known. CDR3s include the opening cysteine and the closing phenylalanine or tryptophan.

j_gene | v_gene | CDR3aa
TRBJ2-3 | TRBV3-1 | CASSSQLAGVSDTQYF
TRBJ2-1 | TRBV2 | CASSDSRSSGNEQFF
TRBJ2-3 | TRBV12-3/TRBV12-4 | CASSPSHITDTQYF
TRBJ1-1 | TRBV27 | CASRPFIGGSEAFF
TRBJ2-3 | TRBV18 | CASSPRTSGSTDTQYF
TRBJ1-2 | TRBV5-4 | CASSLVGNRLYGYTF
TRBJ2-1 | TRBV5-1 | CASSPDVNNEQFF
TRBJ2-2 | TRBV12-3/TRBV12-4 | CASSSSLGSTGELFF
TRBJ1-1 | TRBV29-1 | CSVRGTLLPEAFF
TRBJ2-7 | TRBV6-2/TRBV6-3 | CATSGTYEQYF
TRBJ2-1 | TRBV7-2 | CASSSGTTANEQFF
TRBJ2-3 | TRBV6-2/TRBV6-3 | CASRFRDLIDTQYF
TRBJ1-2 | TRBV12-5 | CASGLVSGRNYGYTF
TRBJ2-7 | TRBV6-5 | CASRRTGQGTYEQYF
TRBJ1-1 | TRBV12-3/TRBV12-4 | CASTLGQGWDTEAFF
TRBJ1-1 | TRBV7-8 | CASSLASGGRLNTEAFF
TRBJ2-2 | TRBV7-9 | CASSLARHKTGELFF
TRBJ1-1 | TRBV24-1 | CATKDRVASEAFF
TRBJ1-2 | TRBV4-2 | CASSQGDRGPDGYTF
TRBJ1-2 | TRBV20-1 | CSAREEGQGALGYTF
TRBJ1-6 | TRBV5-1 | CASSLAGKANSPLHF
TRBJ2-7 | TRBV7-9 | CASSLGTQAYEQYF
TRBJ1-1 | TRBV9 | CASSVAGTNTEAFF
TRBJ1-2 | TRBV6-5 | CASSDGPALNYGYTF
TRBJ1-1 | TRBV19 | CASSKLERTEAFF
TRBJ2-1 | TRBV5-1 | CASSSSQGTRNNEQFF
TRBJ2-2 | TRBV14 | CASSQDGGARNTGELFF
TRBJ2-7 | TRBV15 | CATSREGLAWYEQYF
TRBJ2-3 | TRBV19 | CASSIKGDTDTQYF
TRBJ2-3 | TRBV7-3 | CASSYRDYTDTQYF
TRBJ1-2 | TRBV6-5 | CASSYSILPPNYGYTF
TRBJ2-4 | TRBV20-1 | CSASSGNIQYF
TRBJ2-3 | TRBV7-3 | CASSLLGGGTDTQYF
TRBJ2-7 | TRBV3-1 | CASSQSSSGVSSYEQYF
TRBJ2-5 | TRBV18 | CASSPQMGQGQTQYF
TRBJ1-1 | TRBV2 | CASRADRGLAEAFF
TRBJ2-3 | TRBV7-6 | CASSVKGTRNTQYF
TRBJ2-1 | TRBV7-9 | CASSEQSSYNEQFF
TRBJ2-1 | TRBV6-5 | CASSYGNEQFF
TRBJ1-5 | TRBV29-1 | CSVGPEDQPQHF
TRBJ2-7 | TRBV5-5 | CASILRVGFYEQYF
TRBJ1-1 | TRBV25-1 | CASIMTGVMGTEAFF
TRBJ2-5 | TRBV12-3/TRBV12-4 | CASRYSGAGSQYF
TRBJ1-2 | TRBV14 | CASSQMDGDGYTF
TRBJ2-1 | TRBV7-9 | CASSFTGTGVNEQFF
TRBJ1-4 | TRBV7-9 | CASSFTAGGPRTNEKLFF
TRBJ2-3 | TRBV12-3/TRBV12-4 | CASSKRDTQYF
TRBJ1-2 | TRBV4-2 | CASSQPDSPGGYTF
TRBJ2-2 | TRBV10-3 | CAISEFGQGTTGELFF
TRBJ2-3 | TRBV7-6 | CASSQGGGTDTQYF
TRBJ2-1 | TRBV2 | CARQGTNEQFF
TRBJ1-5 | TRBV27 | CASSPRDRGYSNQPQHF
TRBJ2-7 | TRBV20-1 | CSAPTEGTYEQYF
TRBJ1-1 | TRBV11-2 | CASSSEGGDRVKTEAFF
TRBJ1-1 | TRBV5-1 | CASSFPGVGTEAFF
TRBJ2-1 | TRBV7-9 | CASSQRDRDRYEQFF
TRBJ2-7 | TRBV4-1 | CASSREEFISYEQYF
TRBJ2-3 | TRBV19 | CASTAGGTQYF